These 22 T cell receptor beta chains originate from one sample sequenced in a study of T cells in localized non-small cell lung cancer (TCRdb year 2020). Receptors were amplified or captured by the immunoSEQ multiplex PCR assay. Not all clones reach the TCRdb copy of this immuneACCESS table, which keeps in-frame sequences only. Checked studies attribute under half of the gap to unresolved V genes and leave the rest unexplained. The sample data list fewer than 30,000 clones, and 90% of these were observed just once. The ten most abundant clones make up 0.9% to 1.2% of the sample. This specimen was peripheral blood, taken before any cancer treatment. The receptors come from a woman aged 35-70 years with stage I lung adenocarcinoma.

The count of this clone is one. The chain combines TRBV29-1 with TRBJ2-3; no firm D call. Germline V lookup: CDR1 SQVTM, CDR2 ANQGSEA. Trimming left V 5 bases short and J 4 bases short, with 13 bases between. CDR3 size: 13 residues. The CDR3 nucleotides read TGCAGCGTTTCCACCGGGCGAGCAGATACGCAGTATTTT. Amino acid sequence: CSVSTGRADTQYF.

This clone was recorded only once. The genes are TRBV4-3 and TRBJ2-3, with D perhaps matching TRBD1 (5 bases). This CDR3 spans 17 amino acids. The ends were cut back, 0 bases at V and 5 bases at J, with 18 bases in the middle. Germline values: CDR1 LGHNA, CDR2 YSLEER. The chain's CDR3 is CASSQDAGYRYGDTQYF. The CDR3 DNA follows: TGCGCCAGCAGCCAAGATGCAGGGTACAGATACGGAGATACGCAGTATTTT.

The rearrangement joins TRBV5-6 to TRBJ2-3, with D uncertain. Germline assignment: CDR1 SGHDT and CDR2 YYEEEE. The CDR3 has 13 residues. Trimming stripped 5 bases from V and 0 bases from J, with 7 bases between. In nucleotides, the CDR3 is TGTGCCAGCAGGAGGATCAGCACAGATACGCAGTATTTT. This sequence encodes CASRRISTDTQYF.

The J gene is TRBJ2-1, the V gene TRBV10-3, with 14 nucleotides matching TRBD2. The CDR3 sequence is 17 residues long. Trimming at V came to 10 bases and at J to 0 bases, leaving 8 bases not matched to a gene. Germline CDR1 is ENHRY and CDR2 is SYGVKD. DNA for the CDR3: TGTGCCACCACCGGGACTAGCGGGAGTTCCTCCTACAATGAGCAGTTCTTC. Its translation is CATTGTSGSSSYNEQFF.

A single count supports this clone. The V gene is TRBV2, the J gene TRBJ1-2, with D unclear. The CDR3 extends over 14 amino acids. The V gene lost 8 bases and the J gene lost 5 bases, with 18 bases spanning the gap. Per germline, CDR1 SNHLY and CDR2 FYNNEI. This CDR3 is CASFRTTNLYGYTF. The CDR3 DNA follows: TGTGCCAGCTTTAGGACCACTAATTTATATGGCTACACCTTC.

The V and J genes are TRBV27 and TRBJ2-1; perhaps D is TRBD1 or TRBD2 (5 bases each). With 8 bases removed from V and 5 bases from J, the gap between germline ends came to 13 bases. There are 13 residues in the CDR3. Germline CDR1 is MNHEY and CDR2 is SMNVEV (reference sequence). For the CDR3, the DNA is TGTGCCAGCGGACATCAGCGGAACAATGAGCAGTTCTTC. Protein: CASGHQRNNEQFF.

The V call is TRBV6-5, the J call TRBJ1-2; D unresolved. With 6 bases removed from V and 2 bases from J, the gap between germline ends came to 16 bases. The germline V gene has CDR1 MNHEY and CDR2 SVGAGI. This CDR3 is 15 amino acids long. Here the CDR3 DNA reads TGTGCCAGCAGATCTATTTCGACCCAGAACTATGGCTACACCTTC. Residues: CASRSISTQNYGYTF.

The chain uses TRBV19 and TRBJ1-2; D may be TRBD1 (5 bases). V was pared by 1 base and J by 6 bases, with 6 bases between. From germline, CDR1 is LNHDA and CDR2 SQIVND (reference sequence). This CDR3 has 12 amino acids. The CDR3 is CASSIGGDGYTF. DNA for the CDR3: TGTGCCAGTAGTATAGGAGGGGATGGCTACACCTTC.

V is TRBV4-3 and J is TRBJ2-3, with TRBD2 matching 8 bases. Trimming took 0 bases from V and 6 from J; bases not matched to a gene: 11. Germline CDR1 and CDR2: LGHNA and YSLEER. This CDR3 spans 17 amino acids. The CDR3 sequence: CASSQDRGGWAGDTQYF. CDR3 coding DNA: TGCGCCAGCAGCCAAGATCGGGGGGGCTGGGCAGGGGATACGCAGTATTTT.

This chain links TRBV25-1 with TRBJ2-3, with 9 bases fitting TRBD1. From germline, CDR1 is MGHDK and CDR2 SYGVNS. CDR3 length: 15 residues. J gave up 5 bases and V 0 bases, and 3 bases lay outside the gene matches. CDR3 bases: TGTGCCAGCAGTGAATATGGGACAGGGAAAGATACGCAGTATTTT. This sequence encodes CASSEYGTGKDTQYF.

The chain couples TRBV5-4 to TRBJ2-1; 9 positions agree with TRBD2. V lost 6 bases to trimming and J lost 6 bases; unmatched junction nucleotides: 10. Germline V gives CDR1 SGHNT, CDR2 YYREEE (reference sequence). The CDR3 runs to 15 residues. The CDR3 protein is CASILTGGGANEQFF. The CDR3 nucleotides read TGTGCCAGCATCCTTACGGGCGGGGGGGCCAATGAGCAGTTCTTC.

The chain joins TRBV29-1 to TRBJ1-2; TRBD1 is a possible D gene (6 bases). The CDR3 spans 13 residues. Trimming stripped 7 bases from V and 7 bases from J, with 19 bases between. Germline V gives CDR1 SQVTM, CDR2 ANQGSEA. The CDR3 DNA is TGCAGCGCGACCTCCGGGACAAGAAGTGGCTACACCTTC. Protein: CSATSGTRSGYTF.

The rearrangement joins TRBV7-2 to TRBJ2-1; 11 bases are a match to TRBD2. The CDR3 extends over 16 amino acids. The germline V gene encodes CDR1 SGHTA and CDR2 FQGNSA. V dropped 1 base and J dropped 4; count of bases not matched to a gene: 3. CDR3 protein: CASSLELAGGYNEQFF. In nucleotides, the CDR3 is TGTGCCAGCAGCTTAGAGTTAGCGGGGGGGTACAATGAGCAGTTCTTC.

This clone was picked up a small number of times. The genes are TRBV6-5 and TRBJ1-5; no reliable D call. Germline V CDR1 and CDR2: MNHEY, SVGAGI. Trimming took 6 bases from V and 4 from J, leaving 10 bases between them. CDR3 length equals 13 residues. The CDR3 protein is CASRVTDNQPQHF. Written as DNA, the CDR3 is TGTGCCAGCAGGGTTACGGATAATCAGCCCCAGCATTTT.

J is TRBJ2-6 and V is TRBV19; weak D call: TRBD2 (6 bases). V dropped 3 bases and J dropped 2 bases, with 14 bases sitting between them. Germline CDR1 and CDR2: LNHDA and SQIVND (reference sequence). The CDR3 contains 17 residues. The CDR3: CASSIPGWEAGANVLTF. Written as DNA, the CDR3 is TGTGCCAGTAGTATCCCAGGATGGGAGGCTGGGGCCAACGTCCTGACTTTC. The full variable domain, completed using reference TRBV19 and TRBJ2-6, is DGGITQSPKYLFRKEGQNVTLSCEQNLNHDAMYWYRQDPGQGLRLIYYSQIVNDFQKGDIAEGYSVSREKKESFPLTVTSAQKNPTAFYLCASSIPGWEAGANVLTFGAGSRLTVL.

This chain's CDR3 is CAWSANYRGNQPQHF. CDR3 in DNA: TGTGCCTGGAGTGCTAACTACAGGGGAAATCAGCCCCAGCATTTT. V gene TRBV30 combines with J gene TRBJ1-5, with 7 bases fitting TRBD1. Germline V gene data show CDR1 as GTSNPN and CDR2 as SVGIG (reference sequence). The length of the CDR3 is 15 residues. V trimming: 1 base; J trimming: 4 bases; junction bases outside the gene matches: 7.

The CDR3 DNA sequence: TGTGCCAGTAACGACAGGGGGCAAGGGGAGCAGTACTTC. Amino acid sequence: CASNDRGQGEQYF. This sequence joins TRBV19 and TRBJ2-7, with 10 bases matching TRBD1. The CDR3 runs 13 residues. V shed 7 bases and J 7 bases; nucleotides not matched to a gene: 7. CDR1 is LNHDA, CDR2 SQIVND, per germline (reference sequence).

The rearrangement links TRBV30 to TRBJ1-5; D is uncertain. The V end was cut by 2 bases, the J end by 11 bases, with 16 bases between. CDR3 size: 13 residues. Germline V gene lookup returns CDR1 GTSNPN and CDR2 SVGIG (reference sequence). As DNA, the CDR3 is TGTGCCTGGAGTTCCGCCGGGCCGAGTACCCAGCATTTT. This codes for CAWSSAGPSTQHF.

This chain connects TRBV7-9 to TRBJ2-5, with 7 positions matching TRBD2. V lost 5 bases to trimming and J lost 1 base; unmatched junction nucleotides: 4. The CDR3 has 14 residues. CDR1 is SEHNR, CDR2 FQNEAQ, per germline (reference sequence). CDR3 residues: CASSRLAAQETQYF. In DNA, the CDR3 is TGTGCCAGCAGCCGCCTAGCGGCCCAAGAGACCCAGTACTTC. The full variable domain, with the rest looked up from reference TRBV7-9 and TRBJ2-5, is DTGVSQNPRHKITKRGQNVTFRCDPISEHNRLYWYRQTLGQGPEFLTYFQNEAQLEKSRLLSDRFSAERPKGSFSTLEIQRTEQGDSAMYLCASSRLAAQETQYFGPGTRLLVL.

The rearrangement links TRBV29-1 to TRBJ1-2; D uncertain. Looked up from germline, CDR1 is SQVTM and CDR2 is ANQGSEA. The ends were cut back, 1 base at V and 8 bases at J, with 14 bases in the middle. The CDR3 is 13 amino acids. CDR3 in DNA: TGCAGCGTTGAAGGGGTGAGGCTTGAAGGCTACACCTTC. Its protein is CSVEGVRLEGYTF.

V and J are TRBV7-9 and TRBJ2-1; D might be TRBD1 or TRBD2, each matching 5 bases. The V end lost 4 bases, the J end lost 8 bases, and 15 bases lay between the germline ends. CDR1 SEHNR and CDR2 FQNEAQ come from the germline V gene (reference sequence). The CDR3 has 14 amino acids. The chain's CDR3 is CASSSGTAADEQFF. The CDR3 DNA reads TGTGCCAGCAGCTCCGGGACGGCCGCCGATGAGCAGTTCTTC.

The chain is built from TRBV7-2 and TRBJ1-4; D uncertain. CDR1 and CDR2 from the germline V gene are SGHTA and FQGNSA. This CDR3 spans 13 amino acids. V lost 0 bases to trimming and J lost 6 bases, with 5 bases between them. The CDR3 is CASSLARDEKLFF. In DNA, the CDR3 is TGTGCCAGCAGCTTAGCCCGGGATGAAAAACTGTTTTTT.